Sequencing of this TCR beta chain was carried out in a study of shared clonotypes between healthy human individuals. Sequenced by immunoSEQ multiplex PCR; TCRdb stores in-frame clones only, minus some. This sample has hundreds of thousands of clones, with approximately 79% found just once. Study observations and caveats: Shared clonotypes: 4.5% to 5% naive CD4, around 3.4% naive CD8, around 2.4% memory CD4, about 0.4% memory CD8.

The donors, all of them Caucasian adults, lived in Nashville, Tennessee. Concerning this clone itself: Its antigen is not identified.

CDR1 is MNHNS, CDR2 SASEGT, per germline. This CDR3 comprises 14 residues. Trimming left V 4 bases short and J 5 bases short, with 12 bases between. The sample consisted of memory CD4+ T cells sorted from blood. As to subset: CD45RA-negative fraction. The gene calls are TRBV6-1 and TRBJ1-5; D is unclear. This clonotype was obtained from a woman in her thirties in good health. The CDR3 loop reads CASSVMGSDQPQHF. The CDR3 DNA reads as TGTGCCAGCAGTGTTATGGGGTCCGATCAGCCCCAGCATTTT.